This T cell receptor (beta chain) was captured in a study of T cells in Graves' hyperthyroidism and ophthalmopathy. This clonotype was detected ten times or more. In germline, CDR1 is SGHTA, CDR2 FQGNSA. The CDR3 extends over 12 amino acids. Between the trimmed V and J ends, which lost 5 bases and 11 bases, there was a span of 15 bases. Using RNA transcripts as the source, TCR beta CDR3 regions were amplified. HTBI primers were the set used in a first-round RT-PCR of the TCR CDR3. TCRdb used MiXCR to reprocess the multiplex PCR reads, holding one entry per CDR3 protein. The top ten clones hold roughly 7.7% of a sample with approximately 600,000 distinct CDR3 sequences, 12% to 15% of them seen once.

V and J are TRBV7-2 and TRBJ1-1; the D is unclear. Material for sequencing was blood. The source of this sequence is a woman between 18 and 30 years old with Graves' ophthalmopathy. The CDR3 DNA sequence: TGTGCCAGCAGCCCCTCCCCCGAGGATGCTTTCTTT. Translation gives CASSPSPEDAFF.